This T cell receptor (beta chain) was sequenced during a study of regulatory T cells in long-lasting Graves disease. Study observations and caveats: Persistent disease favored TRBV28, TRBJ1-2 and TRBJ2-5. With a small sample size, accuracy may have been reduced.

Noted time point: newly diagnosed GD, antithyroid drugs for less than 3 months. From PBMCs, RNA was extracted and then used to make the TCR library. This clonotype was found many times. The antigen remains undetermined. Researchers made TCR beta libraries by using iRepertoire HTBI primers and running Arm-PCR on CDR3 regions. TCRdb reanalysed the multiplex PCR reads using MiXCR and keeps one entry per CDR3 protein. The table has more than 450,000 distinct CDR3 sequences, 12% seen once; the top ten hold more than 8%. The CDR3 extends over 14 amino acids. J was trimmed by 7 bases and V by 0 bases; bases with no gene match: 3. Germline CDR1 is SNHLY and CDR2 is FYNNEI. A further study also used this sample, focusing on T cells in Graves' hyperthyroidism and ophthalmopathy. That investigation notes: Most thyroid clonotypes expanded above 0.001 were also detected in blood.

The chain has TRBV2 and TRBJ1-5; 7 bases are a match to TRBD1. This receptor was obtained from a woman aged 25 to 39 with Graves disease. The input for sequencing was peripheral blood mononuclear cells (PBMCs), taken at new diagnosis, from a patient treated with antithyroid drugs. The CDR3 coding sequence is TGTGCCAGCAGTGAAGCGACAGGGTTCCAGCCCCAGCATTTT. It yields the protein CASSEATGFQPQHF.